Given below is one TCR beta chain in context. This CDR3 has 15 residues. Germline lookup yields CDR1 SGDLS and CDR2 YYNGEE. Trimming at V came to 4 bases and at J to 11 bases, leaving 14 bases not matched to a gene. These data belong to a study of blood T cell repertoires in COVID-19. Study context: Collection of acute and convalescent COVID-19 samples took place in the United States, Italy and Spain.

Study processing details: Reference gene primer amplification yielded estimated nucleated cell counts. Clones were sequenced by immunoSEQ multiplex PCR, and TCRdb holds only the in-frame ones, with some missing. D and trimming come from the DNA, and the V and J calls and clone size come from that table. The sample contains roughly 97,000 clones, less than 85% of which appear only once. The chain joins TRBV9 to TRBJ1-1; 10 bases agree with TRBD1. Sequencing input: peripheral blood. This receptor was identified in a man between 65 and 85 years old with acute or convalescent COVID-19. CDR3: CASSPVGTGEVGAFF. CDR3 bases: TGTGCCAGCAGCCCCGTCGGGACAGGGGAAGTCGGCGCTTTCTTT.